The present entry profiles one TCR beta chain with its context. Its antigen remains unknown. TCR beta CDR3 regions were amplified from RNA. The study used the HTBI primer set for a first-round RT-PCR of the TCR CDR3. MiXCR, applied by TCRdb to the multiplex PCR reads, yields one record per CDR3 protein. The sample lists about 580,000 distinct CDR3 sequences, 14% seen once, with almost 6% in the top ten. The source of the sample is a study of T cells in Graves' hyperthyroidism and ophthalmopathy. Study-wide context: Staff took peripheral blood when the initial diagnosis was made, before any treatment began. General study findings and limits: The model forecast ophthalmopathy, anticipating it by a median approximately 7 months before onset.

The CDR3 totals 13 residues. CDR1 and CDR2 (germline): LNHDA, SQIVND (reference sequence). The V and J ends lost 5 bases and 4 bases, in that order; junction bases with no gene match: 5. Pregnant or lactating patients were excluded, as were those with uncontrolled infection or other autoimmune disease. Any symptoms of ophthalmopathy came after the first hyperthyroidism diagnosis, from which the blood sample dates. The source of this sequence is a woman aged 25 to 39 with Graves' hyperthyroidism that later progressed to Graves' ophthalmopathy. The chain recombines TRBV19 with TRBJ2-7, with 7 bases matching TRBD1. The specimen sequenced was blood. Here the CDR3 reads CASSGTEDYEQYF. Here the CDR3 DNA reads TGTGCCAGTAGTGGGACAGAAGATTACGAGCAGTACTTC.